These 27 T cell receptor beta chains came from one sample sequenced in a study of vaccination and CD4 T cells after COVID-19 (dated by TCRdb to 2021 to 2024). The antigens these receptors bind are not known. In light of the paper, this sample's treatment or condition label describes: approximately 9-day PBMC culture with coronavirus spike peptide pools or control peptides (ViraFEST assay). CD4+ T cells from unexposed donors were collected before the COVID-19 pandemic (2011-2018). Library preparation employed PCR. Sequenced using an Illumina iSeq 100. TCR sequencing of DNA from cultured CD4+ T cells used the Oncomine TCR Beta short-read assay at the Johns Hopkins FTIC core. Clones were called with MiXCR by TCRdb after fastp trimmed the public reads at Q25, and only in-frame beta chains were retained. Rows are combined by CDR3 protein, so each entry shows the most common genes and DNA. In this sample the table shows more than 7,500 distinct CDR3 sequences, around 38% of which occur a single time. Jointly, the top ten make up around 12% of the sample.

The sequencing input was CD4+ T cells from blood, cultured in vitro. All receptors derive from a human donor in good health.

The V gene is TRBV20-1, the J gene TRBJ2-5; D may match TRBD1 or TRBD2 (5 bases each). Germline-derived CDR1 and CDR2 are DFQATT and SNEGSKA (reference sequence). This CDR3 is built from 14 residues. The V and J ends lost 6 bases and 5 bases respectively, with 19 bases between them. CDR3 coding DNA: TGCAGTGCCAACCTACTAGACAAGGGGGAGACCCAGTACTTC. Amino acid sequence: CSANLLDKGETQYF.

The chain uses TRBV20-1 and TRBJ1-5; D may be TRBD1 (6 bases). The CDR3 totals 12 residues. The germline V and J ends were trimmed by 2 bases and 4 bases, with 6 bases remaining between them. The V gene's germline CDR1 is DFQATT and CDR2 SNEGSKA (reference sequence). The DNA for the CDR3 is TGCAGTGCTAGAACAGGGAATCAGCCCCAGCATTTT. Translated: CSARTGNQPQHF.

The chain joins TRBV7-2 to TRBJ2-5; 7 nucleotides match TRBD1. The CDR3 is 21 residues long. CDR1 is SGHTA, CDR2 FQGNSA, per germline. V trimming: 0 bases; J trimming: 1 base; junction bases outside the gene matches: 20. CDR3 coding DNA: TGTGCCAGCAGCTTAGCGGGGCAGATACAGGGGCGAATCCAACTCCAAGAGACCCAGTACTTC. Its translation is CASSLAGQIQGRIQLQETQYF.

The chain joins TRBV12-3 or TRBV12-4 to TRBJ2-5; D may be TRBD1 (6 bases). The CDR3 covers 14 residues. V lost 4 bases and J 1 base, leaving 10 bases between the germline ends. The CDR3 loop is CASSSQGRQETQYF. The CDR3 coding sequence is TGTGCCAGCAGTTCACAGGGCCGCCAAGAGACCCAGTACTTC.

This rearrangement joins TRBV15 to TRBJ1-4; D not resolved. Between the trimmed V and J ends, which lost 0 bases and 0 bases, there was a span of 5 bases. Germline V gene data show CDR1 as LNHNV and CDR2 as YYDKDF (reference sequence). CDR3 length equals 15 residues. CDR3 nucleotide sequence: TGTGCCACCAGCAGAGAGCGGACAACTAATGAAAAACTGTTTTTT. The encoded protein is CATSRERTTNEKLFF. Together with reference TRBV15 and TRBJ1-4, the CDR3 gives the full variable domain: DAMVIQNPRYQVTQFGKPVTLSCSQTLNHNVMYWYQQKSSQAPKLLFHYYDKDFNNEADTPDNFQSRRPNTSFCFLDIRSPGLGDTAMYLCATSRERTTNEKLFFGSGTQLSVL.

This chain uses TRBV10-3 with TRBJ2-1; 7 nucleotides align to TRBD2. The germline V gene encodes CDR1 ENHRY and CDR2 SYGVKD. J gave up 2 bases and V 2 bases, and 15 bases lay outside the gene matches. The CDR3 is 19 amino acids. The CDR3 sequence: CAISEPRVGGGSAYNEQFF. The DNA of the CDR3 is TGTGCCATCAGTGAGCCGCGGGTGGGTGGCGGGAGCGCCTACAATGAGCAGTTCTTC.

The CDR3 DNA sequence: TGTGCCAGCCAACGCTTCAATGAGCAGTTCTTC. Its translation: CASQRFNEQFF. The chain combines TRBV19 with TRBJ2-1; D remains ambiguous. CDR1 and CDR2 (germline): LNHDA, SQIVND (reference sequence). This CDR3 has 11 residues. V was trimmed by 9 bases and J by 6 bases, leaving 9 bases between them. The full variable domain, its missing parts supplied by reference TRBV19 and TRBJ2-1, is DGGITQSPKYLFRKEGQNVTLSCEQNLNHDAMYWYRQDPGQGLRLIYYSQIVNDFQKGDIAEGYSVSREKKESFPLTVTSAQKNPTAFYLCASQRFNEQFFGPGTRLTVL.

The chain carries TRBV12-3 or TRBV12-4 and TRBJ1-2; D is uncertain. The CDR3 runs 12 residues. V was cut by 3 bases and J by 6 bases, with 8 bases left in between. CDR3 sequence reads: CASSFGEDGYTF. In DNA form, the CDR3 reads TGTGCCAGCAGTTTCGGAGAGGATGGCTACACCTTC.

This rearrangement joins TRBV4-1 to TRBJ1-3, with unresolved D. CDR1 is MGHRA, CDR2 YSYEKL, per germline. CDR3 length: 15 amino acids. Trimming pared 5 bases from V and 2 bases from J, leaving 13 bases between. CDR3 nucleotide sequence: TGCGCCAGCAGCTTTTCCGGGGATACTGGAAACACCATATATTTT. It translates to CASSFSGDTGNTIYF.

The genes are TRBV6-2 or TRBV6-3 and TRBJ2-2, with 7 bases identical to TRBD1. The CDR3 is 16 residues long. Germline CDR1 is MNHEY and CDR2 is SVGEGT. V shed 6 bases and J 4 bases; nucleotides not matched to a gene: 11. This CDR3 reads CASSRPGQGVTGELFF. Here the CDR3 DNA reads TGTGCCAGCAGCCGTCCCGGGCAGGGGGTCACCGGGGAGCTGTTTTTT.

This sequence joins TRBV20-1 and TRBJ2-1, with 7 bases that match TRBD2. Germline lookup yields CDR1 DFQATT and CDR2 SNEGSKA (reference sequence). V was clipped by 2 bases and J by 6 bases; unmatched bases: 7. The CDR3 totals 14 residues. DNA of the CDR3: TGCAGTGCTAGACGGGCGGGAGTCTTCAATGAGCAGTTCTTC. This translates into CSARRAGVFNEQFF.

This clonotype was seen a handful of times. This chain links TRBV11-3 with TRBJ2-3; either TRBD1 or TRBD2 may fit D (6 bases each). Trimming stripped 5 bases from V and 6 bases from J, with 12 bases between. The CDR3 contains 13 residues. CDR1 and CDR2 (germline): SGHNT, YENEEA. For the CDR3, the DNA is TGTGCCAGCAGCAAACGGGGGCGGGATACGCAGTATTTT. Amino acids: CASSKRGRDTQYF.

The rearrangement joins TRBV12-3 or TRBV12-4 to TRBJ2-7, with 11 bases aligning to TRBD1. V gave up 8 bases and J gave up 6 bases; unmatched junction bases: 9. The CDR3 contains 14 residues. The CDR3 region has the DNA TGTGCCAGCGGTTGGGGGACAGGGGGTTCCGAGCAGTACTTC. Encoded protein: CASGWGTGGSEQYF.

This clonotype is judged large. The chain has TRBV11-2 and TRBJ1-5; TRBD1 might be the D (5 bases). V lost 5 bases and J 2 bases, leaving 13 bases between the germline ends. This CDR3 is built from 15 residues. Germline assignment: CDR1 SGHAT and CDR2 FQNNGV. CDR3: CASSPRAGGNQPQHF. CDR3 in DNA: TGTGCCAGCAGCCCTCGGGCGGGGGGCAATCAGCCCCAGCATTTT. The full variable domain, with the rest looked up from reference TRBV11-2 and TRBJ1-5, is EAGVAQSPRYKIIEKRQSVAFWCNPISGHATLYWYQQILGQGPKLLIQFQNNGVVDDSQLPKDRFSAERLKGVDSTLKIQPAKLEDSAVYLCASSPRAGGNQPQHFGDGTRLSIL.

V gene TRBV6-2 or TRBV6-3 combines with J gene TRBJ2-4; D is unresolved. V lost 8 bases and J 10 bases, leaving 18 bases between the germline ends. Germline V gives CDR1 MNHEY, CDR2 SVGEGT. This CDR3 has 13 residues. The CDR3 sequence is CASGDFALGIQYF. The DNA of the CDR3 is TGTGCCAGCGGCGATTTTGCGTTAGGGATTCAGTACTTC.

V usage is TRBV7-7 and J usage is TRBJ2-5; 9 bases match TRBD1. The CDR3 totals 13 residues. V lost 5 bases, J lost 5 bases, and 3 bases stayed unmatched. Germline values: CDR1 SSHAT, CDR2 FNYEAQ (reference sequence). For the CDR3, the DNA is TGTGCCAGCAGCCCCGGGACAGGGGAGACCCAGTACTTC. This translates into CASSPGTGETQYF.

The chain couples TRBV20-1 to TRBJ1-1; D ambiguous. This CDR3 is 11 amino acids long. Germline CDR1 and CDR2: DFQATT and SNEGSKA (reference sequence). Trimming removed 5 bases at V and 1 base at J, with 5 bases between. Written as DNA, the CDR3 is TGCAGTGCTCTAGAGAACACTGAAGCTTTCTTT. It encodes CSALENTEAFF.

This clonotype was detected a few times. The chain couples TRBV10-3 to TRBJ2-7; 10 bases map to TRBD2. This CDR3 comprises 16 residues. The germline gives CDR1 ENHRY, CDR2 SYGVKD. The J segment lost 5 bases and the V segment lost 2 bases, leaving 9 bases of the junction unmatched. The CDR3 protein is CAISEPSGRTFNEQYF. In DNA form, the CDR3 reads TGTGCCATCAGTGAGCCTAGCGGGAGAACTTTCAACGAGCAGTACTTC.

The CDR3 sequence: CAWSGGYEVAQPQHF. DNA for the CDR3: TGTGCCTGGAGCGGGGGGTACGAGGTTGCTCAGCCCCAGCATTTT. The chain joins TRBV30 to TRBJ1-5; a possible D gene is TRBD1 (5 bases). Between the trimmed V and J ends, which lost 3 bases and 6 bases, there was a span of 18 bases. This CDR3 has 15 amino acids. Germline V lookup: CDR1 GTSNPN, CDR2 SVGIG (reference sequence).

This clonotype has a handful of counts. V is TRBV10-3 and J is TRBJ2-3; weak D call: TRBD2 (5 bases). Germline V gene data show CDR1 as ENHRY and CDR2 as SYGVKD. V lost 11 bases and J 0 bases, leaving 18 bases between the germline ends. CDR3 length: 15 amino acids. DNA of the CDR3: TGTGCCCTTCGCAGAGACGGGGAGAGCACAGATACGCAGTATTTT. Amino acids: CALRRDGESTDTQYF.

CDR3 nucleotide sequence: TGTGCCAGCAGCTTCTCCGGGACTAGCGGAACCCCTCCTACGAAGCAGTACTTC. It is translated as CASSFSGTSGTPPTKQYF. This sequence joins TRBV11-3 and TRBJ2-7; 11 nucleotides align to TRBD2. The CDR3 loop spans 18 amino acids. V trimming: 3 bases; J trimming: 8 bases; junction bases outside the gene matches: 18. Per the germline V gene, CDR1 is SGHNT and CDR2 is YENEEA.

This clonotype was picked up a small number of times. The chain recombines TRBV2 with TRBJ1-6; no clear D gene. V shed 6 bases and J shed 14 bases, with 17 bases lying between them. Germline assignment: CDR1 SNHLY and CDR2 FYNNEI. The CDR3 has 13 amino acids. CDR3 DNA sequence: TGTGCCAGCAGGAGGGAGGCCCAAGAGGCCCTCCACTTT. This codes for CASRREAQEALHF. Full variable domain (rest looked up from reference TRBV2 and TRBJ1-6): EPEVTQTPSHQVTQMGQEVILRCVPISNHLYFYWYRQILGQKVEFLVSFYNNEISEKSEIFDDQFSVERPDGSNFTLKIRSTKLEDSAMYFCASRREAQEALHFGNGTRLTVT.

This clonotype was picked up a small number of times. The chain recombines TRBV20-1 with TRBJ2-7; a possible D gene is TRBD2 (5 bases). The CDR3 is 12 residues long. Trimming pared 3 bases from V and 6 bases from J, leaving 12 bases between. CDR1 and CDR2 from the germline V gene are DFQATT and SNEGSKA (reference sequence). This CDR3 is CSARTIVGEQYF. Here the CDR3 DNA reads TGCAGTGCTAGGACTATTGTTGGCGAGCAGTACTTC.

The chain uses TRBV7-9 and TRBJ2-7, with D unclear. The CDR3 consists of 14 residues. V dropped 3 bases and J dropped 5 bases, with 14 bases sitting between them. Germline assignment: CDR1 SEHNR and CDR2 FQNEAQ (reference sequence). In nucleotides, the CDR3 is TGTGCCAGCAGCTTTATGGCCCGGTATAACGAGCAGTACTTC. It codes for CASSFMARYNEQYF.

This clonotype has more than one count but fewer than ten. The rearrangement uses TRBV7-2 and TRBJ2-3; weak D call: TRBD2 (5 bases). Between the trimmed V and J ends, which lost 3 bases and 4 bases, there was a span of 11 bases. The CDR3 covers 14 residues. The germline gives CDR1 SGHTA, CDR2 FQGNSA. CDR3 protein: CASSFGLAPDTQYF. Written as DNA, the CDR3 is TGTGCCAGCAGCTTTGGGCTAGCCCCAGATACGCAGTATTTT. The full variable domain, its missing parts supplied by reference TRBV7-2 and TRBJ2-3, is GAGVSQSPSNKVTEKGKDVELRCDPISGHTALYWYRQSLGQGLEFLIYFQGNSAPDKSGLPSDRFSAERTGGSVSTLTIQRTQQEDSAVYLCASSFGLAPDTQYFGPGTRLTVL.

The CDR3 region has the DNA TGTGCCAGCAGTCTACAGGGGGCGGTTAGAGATGGCTACACCTTC. Translating it yields CASSLQGAVRDGYTF. The chain joins TRBV28 to TRBJ1-2; 9 bases are a match to TRBD1. Germline CDR1 reads MDHEN; CDR2 reads SYDVKM. The CDR3 length is 15 residues. V was pared by 5 bases and J by 6 bases, with 10 bases of the junction left unmatched.

This clonotype was counted only a few times. CDR3 sequence: CASSLTSGGPNTGELFF. The CDR3 DNA sequence: TGTGCCAGCAGTCTGACTAGCGGGGGGCCGAACACCGGGGAGCTGTTTTTT. The chain is built from TRBV6-4 and TRBJ2-2; 13 bases align to TRBD2. Per the germline V gene, CDR1 is MRHNA and CDR2 is SNTAGT. This CDR3 is built from 17 residues. The V and J ends lost 5 bases and 0 bases, in that order; junction bases with no gene match: 3.